One and the same sample provided the 5 T cell receptor beta chains below, sequenced in a study of blood T cells in healthy people across ages. It was with a sample-barcoded 5' primer and a J-beta primer mix that a second PCR of about 7 to 12 cycles was run. TCRdb processed the 5' RACE reads anew with MiXCR; each CDR3 protein has one entry. The sample carries about a million distinct CDR3 sequences, roughly 51% recorded once. The sample consisted of blood. All receptors derive from a woman aged 60-75 years in good health.

This clonotype was seen a few times. The chain uses TRBV9 and TRBJ2-2, with 7 bases lining up with TRBD1. Losses at the gene ends were 4 bases for V and 6 bases for J; bases not matched to a gene: 12. Germline-derived CDR1 and CDR2 are SGDLS and YYNGEE. This CDR3 comprises 16 residues. CDR3: CASSPGTASNAGELFF. CDR3 bases: TGTGCCAGCAGCCCAGGGACAGCCAGTAACGCCGGGGAGCTGTTTTTT.

This chain uses TRBV6-2 or TRBV6-3 with TRBJ2-3; TRBD2 aligns across 7 bases. Germline lookup yields CDR1 MNHEY and CDR2 SVGEGT. V lost 6 bases, J lost 3 bases, and 9 bases stayed unmatched. The CDR3 runs 15 residues. This chain's CDR3 is CASRRAGRPTDTQYF. The CDR3 coding sequence is TGTGCCAGCAGAAGAGCGGGAAGGCCGACAGATACGCAGTATTTT.

The V and J genes are TRBV20-1 and TRBJ1-1, with 9 positions matching TRBD1. Germline V lookup: CDR1 DFQATT, CDR2 SNEGSKA (reference sequence). The CDR3 consists of 13 residues. Losses at the gene ends were 6 bases for V and 6 bases for J; bases not matched to a gene: 8. CDR3 sequence (DNA): TGCAGTGCCCGAGGACAGGGGAGGGCTGAAGCTTTCTTT. Amino acids: CSARGQGRAEAFF.

The V call is TRBV2, the J call TRBJ2-7; D not certain. V lost 3 bases to trimming and J lost 2 bases, with 11 bases between them. Germline V CDR1 and CDR2: SNHLY, FYNNEI. The CDR3 has 14 residues. CDR3: CASSDVTFTYEQYF. CDR3 DNA sequence: TGTGCCAGCAGTGATGTGACTTTTACCTACGAGCAGTACTTC. Variable domain in full (rest from reference TRBV2 and TRBJ2-7): EPEVTQTPSHQVTQMGQEVILRCVPISNHLYFYWYRQILGQKVEFLVSFYNNEISEKSEIFDDQFSVERPDGSNFTLKIRSTKLEDSAMYFCASSDVTFTYEQYFGPGTRLTVT.

This clonotype was recorded a few times. The CDR3: CASSLVRSLQETQYF. DNA of the CDR3: TGTGCCAGCAGCTTAGTCCGGTCACTCCAAGAGACCCAGTACTTC. The V gene is TRBV7-2, the J gene TRBJ2-5, with D uncertain. The V gene's germline CDR1 is SGHTA and CDR2 FQGNSA. This CDR3 has 15 amino acids. The V end was cut by 1 base, the J end by 1 base, with 10 bases between.